Reported below is one T cell receptor beta chain. What it binds is not known. This record belongs to a study of cytomegalovirus exposure and HLA in healthy donors. Study results and caveats: Segments of the TCR beta V type were, in most cases, productive about 87% or about 30% of the time in an earlier analysis. According to reports, the classifier identified cytomegalovirus status with high specificity and sensitivity.

PCR was performed using 60 Vbeta and 13 Jbeta primers. Authors' analysis steps: Counted up in a later analysis, unique TCR beta chains came to around 80 million, with some 11 million shared. Only in-frame clones appear in the TCRdb table, and some are missing; sequencing was by immunoSEQ multiplex PCR. That table furnishes V, J and clone size, whereas the DNA furnished D and trimming. Seen here are some 150,000 clones, roughly 73% observed once, and the top ten hold about 1%. Unmatched junction bases numbered 11, after V lost 10 bases and J lost 9 bases. The CDR3 consists of 13 residues. The germline CDR1 and CDR2 sequences are MRHNA and SNTAGT.

This TCR was sampled from a male donor in good health and CMV-seronegative. The chain is built from TRBV6-4 and TRBJ2-1; TRBD2 agrees at 8 bases. Sequenced: PBMCs. CDR3 nucleotide sequence: TGTGCCACCTCCACGGGGCTAGCGGGTGAGCAGTTCTTC. This sequence encodes CATSTGLAGEQFF.